This T cell receptor beta chain was obtained from a study of Ad26.COV2.S vaccination and SARS-CoV-2 variants. In the study overall: The study gave Ad26.COV2.S intramuscularly, once or twice 56 days apart.

CDR1 is MDHEN and CDR2 is SYDVKM in the germline V gene. Trimming took 7 bases from V and 4 from J, leaving 25 bases between them. This CDR3 has 18 residues. Profiling relied on immunoSEQ multiplex PCR, and the TCRdb table lists in-frame clones only, not all of them. The sample carries just over 350,000 clones, more than 75% recorded once. Treatment given: some 20 received Ad26.COV2.S at low or high dose, single or two shots; about 5 received placebo; per-sample allocation not given. Each sample was drawn 63 days after the first injection (of vaccine or placebo). The sample consisted of peripheral blood, taken in a trial of Ad26.COV2.S vaccine versus placebo. This receptor was identified in a person aged 18-65 years who received the Ad26.COV2.S COVID-19 vaccine or a placebo. The rearrangement uses TRBV28 and TRBJ2-2; D possibly matches TRBD1 or TRBD2 (6 bases each). The CDR3 is CASTPTIIADRITGELFF. In DNA form, the CDR3 reads TGTGCCAGCACCCCAACAATCATAGCGGACAGAATCACCGGGGAGCTGTTTTTT.